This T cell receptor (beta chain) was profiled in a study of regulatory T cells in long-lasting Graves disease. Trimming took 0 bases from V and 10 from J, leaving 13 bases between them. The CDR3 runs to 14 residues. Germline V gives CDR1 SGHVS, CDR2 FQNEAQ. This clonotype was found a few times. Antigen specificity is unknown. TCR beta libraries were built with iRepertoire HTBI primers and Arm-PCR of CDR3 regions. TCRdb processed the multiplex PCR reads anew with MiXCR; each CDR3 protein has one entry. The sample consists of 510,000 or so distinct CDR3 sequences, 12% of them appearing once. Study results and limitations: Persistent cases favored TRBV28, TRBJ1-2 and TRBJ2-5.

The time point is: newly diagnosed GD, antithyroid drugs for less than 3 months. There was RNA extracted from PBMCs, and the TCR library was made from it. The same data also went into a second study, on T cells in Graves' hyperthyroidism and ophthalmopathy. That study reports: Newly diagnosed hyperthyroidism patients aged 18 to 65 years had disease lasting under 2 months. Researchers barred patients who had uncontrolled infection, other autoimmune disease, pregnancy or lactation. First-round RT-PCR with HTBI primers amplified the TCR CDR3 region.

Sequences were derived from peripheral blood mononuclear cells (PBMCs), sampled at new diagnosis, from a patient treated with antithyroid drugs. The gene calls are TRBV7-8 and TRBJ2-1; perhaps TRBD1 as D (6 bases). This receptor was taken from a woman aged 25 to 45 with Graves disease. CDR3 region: CASSLAWGTNEQFF. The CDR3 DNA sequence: TGTGCCAGCAGCTTAGCGTGGGGGACAAACGAGCAGTTCTTC. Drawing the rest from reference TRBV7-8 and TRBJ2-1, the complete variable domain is GAGVSQSPRYKVAKRGQDVALRCDPISGHVSLFWYQQALGQGPEFLTYFQNEAQLDKSGLPSDRFFAERPEGSVSTLKIQRTQQEDSAVYLCASSLAWGTNEQFFGPGTRLTVL.